Listed below are T cell receptor beta chains from one sample, sequenced in a study of blood T cell repertoires in COVID-19. The protocol was immunoSEQ multiplex PCR, while the TCRdb copy is restricted to in-frame clones and leaves out a portion. This table holds roughly 340,000 clones, about 90% found once. The specimen sequenced was peripheral blood. These receptors came from a woman aged 45 to 65 with COVID-19, enrolled during active disease. CDR3s include the opening cysteine and the closing phenylalanine or tryptophan. D genes are given only for firm matches. For some rows the clone size is stated as once, few or many, or as a class when expanded; others skip it.

14 NA NA TRBJ1-1 TRBV15 TGTGCCACCAGCAGAGAAGGGAGGAACACTGAAGCTTTCTTT CATSREGRNTEAFF
14 NA NA TRBJ2-7 TRBV7-9 TGTGCCAGCAGCCCGCCGGGACACACCTACGAGCAGTACTTC CASSPPGHTYEQYF
13 NA NA TRBJ1-2 TRBV6-1 TGTGCCAGCAGTGACAGGGGCCTCTATGGCTACACCTTC CASSDRGLYGYTF
17 TRBD2 NA TRBJ2-1 TRBV30 TGTGCCTGGAGTCCCCGTACTAGCGGGAGGACATACAATGAGCAGTTCTTC CAWSPRTSGRTYNEQFF
15 NA many TRBJ2-5 TRBV7-2 TGTGCCAGCAGCCCAACCGGGACTCTGACGGAGACCCAGTACTTC CASSPTGTLTETQYF
14 NA NA TRBJ2-7 TRBV24-1 TGTGCCACCAGTGATTCCCACAGACCCTACGAGCAGTACTTC CATSDSHRPYEQYF
13 NA NA TRBJ1-2 TRBV6-5 TGTGCCAGCAGGGAGGGGCCTAACTATGGCTACACCTTC CASREGPNYGYTF
13 NA NA TRBJ2-1 TRBV2 TGTGCCAGCAGCAGGGACAGCGGGAATGAGCAGTTCTTC CASSRDSGNEQFF
18 TRBD2 NA TRBJ2-7 TRBV4-2 TGTGCCAGCAGCCAAGATCGGTCTAGCGGGGCTAGCTCCTACGAGCAGTACTTC CASSQDRSSGASSYEQYF
18 TRBD2 once TRBJ2-3 TRBV6-2/TRBV6-3 TGTGCCAGCAGTTACTTAACTAGCGGGAGGGCCGGCACAGATACGCAGTATTTT CASSYLTSGRAGTDTQYF
16 TRBD2 NA TRBJ2-1 TRBV3-1/TRBV3-2 TGTGCCAGCAGATCTATCCGGGAGGGAGCCTACAATGAGCAGTTCTTC CASRSIREGAYNEQFF
15 TRBD1 NA TRBJ2-5 TRBV19 TGTGCCAGTAGTATAGAGGTTGGCAGGGGGCGGACCCAGTACTTC CASSIEVGRGRTQYF
15 TRBD1 NA TRBJ2-7 TRBV30 TGTGCCTGGAGGGGCCGTAGGGACAGCCGAAACGAGCAGTACTTC CAWRGRRDSRNEQYF
12 NA NA TRBJ2-7 TRBV30 TGTGCCTGGATTTCTTCGGGTTACGAGCAGTACTTC CAWISSGYEQYF
17 TRBD2 NA TRBJ2-1 TRBV6-1 TGTGCCAGCAGTGAAGATGGCGGGAGGGCCCGAGACAATGAGCAGTTCTTC CASSEDGGRARDNEQFF
15 TRBD1 NA TRBJ2-1 TRBV7-2 TGTGCCAGCAGCCGCCGGGACAGGGGGAACAATGAGCAGTTCTTC CASSRRDRGNNEQFF
17 NA NA TRBJ2-3 TRBV6-1 TGTGCCAGCAGTGAAGGAGACAGGCGACGAGGCACAGATACGCAGTATTTT CASSEGDRRRGTDTQYF
16 NA NA TRBJ2-5 TRBV4-2 TGTGCCAGCAGCACCGGGGTCAGGTTAACAAGTGAGACCCAGTACTTC CASSTGVRLTSETQYF
14 TRBD2 NA TRBJ2-7 TRBV6-6 TGTGCCAGCAGACCGGGACTAGCGGGAGACGAGCAGTACTTC CASRPGLAGDEQYF
16 NA NA TRBJ1-5 TRBV6-5 TGTGCCAGCAGTTCCGCGAGGGTGGCGGGGGATCAGCCCCAGCATTTT CASSSARVAGDQPQHF
14 NA NA TRBJ2-1 TRBV5-1 TGCGCCAGCAGCTTGGAACTTGCCTACAATGAGCAGTTCTTC CASSLELAYNEQFF
13 NA NA TRBJ1-5 TRBV27 TGTGCCAGCAGTTTATCTGGAGATCAGCCCCAGCATTTT CASSLSGDQPQHF
15 NA NA TRBJ2-1 TRBV30 TGTGCCTGGAGTCGGACAGATCGGGACTACAATGAGCAGTTCTTC CAWSRTDRDYNEQFF
18 TRBD1 NA TRBJ1-4 TRBV5-4 TGTGCCAGCAGCAACCGAATCACAGGGGGCAGGACTAATGAAAAACTGTTTTTT CASSNRITGGRTNEKLFF
16 NA NA TRBJ2-2 TRBV5-8 TGTGCCAGCAGCTTGTGGTCGGGAGCAACCACCGGGGAGCTGTTTTTT CASSLWSGATTGELFF
15 NA NA TRBJ2-2 TRBV19 TGTGCCAGTAGTATAGCACCTTCGCGCACCGGGGAGCTGTTTTTT CASSIAPSRTGELFF
15 TRBD1 NA TRBJ2-7 TRBV15 TGTGCCACCAGCAGAGGAACAGGGGGCTTCTACGAGCAGTACTTC CATSRGTGGFYEQYF
14 NA NA TRBJ2-2 TRBV24-1 TGTGCCACCAGTGACCCAGGGGCGACCGGGGAGCTGTTTTTT CATSDPGATGELFF
15 TRBD1 NA TRBJ2-3 TRBV29-1 TGCAGCGTTGGGGGCCCAGGGGGTGACGCAGATACGCAGTATTTT CSVGGPGGDADTQYF
15 NA NA TRBJ2-1 TRBV29-1 TGCAGCGCCTCACCAGGACAGATTTCCTACAATGAGCAGTTCTTC CSASPGQISYNEQFF
14 TRBD1 NA TRBJ1-5 TRBV7-9 TGTGCCAGCACCCTGACAGGGAATAATCAGCCCCAGCATTTT CASTLTGNNQPQHF
15 TRBD1 NA TRBJ2-7 TRBV5-4 TGTGCCAGCAGCCTACAGGGACAGATCTCCTACGAGCAGTACTTC CASSLQGQISYEQYF
15 TRBD1 NA TRBJ2-2 TRBV19 TGTGCCAGTAGTATAGTCAAGGGGGCGGCCGGGGAGCTGTTTTTT CASSIVKGAAGELFF
17 NA NA TRBJ1-1 TRBV7-3 TGTGCCAGCAGCTTGGGGTCGGGAAGGGGGATGAACACTGAAGCTTTCTTT CASSLGSGRGMNTEAFF
13 NA NA TRBJ2-7 TRBV5-4 TGTGCCAGCAGCTCTTCTGAGAGTGGCGAGCAGTACTTC CASSSSESGEQYF
15 TRBD2 NA TRBJ2-3 TRBV30 TGTGCCTGGAGTGTGGAGAGCGGGATGGCAGATACGCAGTATTTT CAWSVESGMADTQYF
16 TRBD1 NA TRBJ2-3 TRBV19 TGTGCCAGTAGTATAGTCAGGACAGGGGAGGGAGATACGCAGTATTTT CASSIVRTGEGDTQYF
15 TRBD2 NA TRBJ2-1 TRBV15 TGTGCCACCAGAGCTAGCGGGACCTCCTACAATGAGCAGTTCTTC CATRASGTSYNEQFF
16 TRBD1 once TRBJ2-3 TRBV5-4 TGTGCCAGCAGCTGGGACAGGGTCAGGATGGGAGATACGCAGTATTTT CASSWDRVRMGDTQYF
14 NA NA TRBJ2-7 TRBV2 TGTGCCAGCAGTGAATCCTTAACGGCCTACGAGCAGTACTTC CASSESLTAYEQYF
13 TRBD1 NA TRBJ1-2 TRBV29-1 TGCAGCACTTCAGGGGGCGACGGCTATGGCTACACCTTC CSTSGGDGYGYTF
14 NA NA TRBJ2-7 TRBV27 TGTGCCAGCAGTTTAGAGGTGCAGTCCTACGAGCAGTACTTC CASSLEVQSYEQYF